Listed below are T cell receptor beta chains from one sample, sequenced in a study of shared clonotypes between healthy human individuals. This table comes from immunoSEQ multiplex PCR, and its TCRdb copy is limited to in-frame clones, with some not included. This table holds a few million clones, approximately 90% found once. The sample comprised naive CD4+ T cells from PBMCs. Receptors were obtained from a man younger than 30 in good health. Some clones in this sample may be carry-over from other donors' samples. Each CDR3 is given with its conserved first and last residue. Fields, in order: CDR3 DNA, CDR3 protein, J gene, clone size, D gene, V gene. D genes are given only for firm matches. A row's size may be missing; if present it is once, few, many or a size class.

TGCGCCAGCAGCCAAGAGGGGCAGGGGGCGTCCTCCTATGGCTACACCTTC,CASSQEGQGASSYGYTF,TRBJ1-2,.,TRBD1,TRBV4-1
TGTGCCAGCCTACAGGGGTTTGGCAATGAGCAGTTCTTC,CASLQGFGNEQFF,TRBJ2-1,.,TRBD1,TRBV6-1
TGTGCCAGCAGCTTACCCCTCAGTTTGGACTCCTATAGAATGCAGTTCTTC,CASSLPLSLDSYRMQFF,TRBJ2-1,.,.,TRBV7-2
TGTGCCAGCAGCGTAGCTGGGGAGGACCAGCAGTTCTTC,CASSVAGEDQQFF,TRBJ2-1,few,.,TRBV9
TGTGCCAGCAGCTTAGGGCCCAGGGTGGGAGGCTACACCTTC,CASSLGPRVGGYTF,TRBJ1-2,.,.,TRBV7-8
TGTGCCAGCAGCGCCCAAAGTAGCACAGATACGCAGTATTTT,CASSAQSSTDTQYF,TRBJ2-3,.,.,TRBV9
TGCGCCAGCAGCTTCTCTGGGGAAAGCACAGATACGCAGTATTTT,CASSFSGESTDTQYF,TRBJ2-3,.,.,TRBV5-1
TGCGCCAGCAGCCAAGGACTAGCGGGAGGCAATGAGCAGTTCTTC,CASSQGLAGGNEQFF,TRBJ2-1,.,TRBD2,TRBV4-1
TGTGCCAGTAGTATAGCAGGGCGGCCTGAAGCTTTCTTT,CASSIAGRPEAFF,TRBJ1-1,.,.,TRBV19
TGTGCCAGCAGCAACCGCTTAGGCGGGAGGGACCACGAGCAGTACTTC,CASSNRLGGRDHEQYF,TRBJ2-7,.,.,TRBV21-1
TGTGCCAGCAGCTTGGGCGGTGGGGAGAACACTGAAGCTTTCTTT,CASSLGGGENTEAFF,TRBJ1-1,.,.,TRBV7-3
TGTGCCAGTAGTGTACGTCGCGGCAGACCCACTGAAGCTTTCTTT,CASSVRRGRPTEAFF,TRBJ1-1,.,.,TRBV19
TGTGCCAGCAGCTCCGACAGGGGAAGTGAGACCCAGTACTTC,CASSSDRGSETQYF,TRBJ2-5,.,TRBD1,TRBV7-9
TGTGCCAGCAGCTTACCCATTTCTCAGATCTCCTACAATGAGCAGTTCTTC,CASSLPISQISYNEQFF,TRBJ2-1,.,.,TRBV5-4
TGTGCCAGCAGTGAAACTTTTTCCAGCTCCTACGAGCAGTACTTC,CASSETFSSSYEQYF,TRBJ2-7,.,.,TRBV6-1
TGCAGCGTTTCAGGGCGAATGAACACTGAAGCTTTCTTT,CSVSGRMNTEAFF,TRBJ1-1,.,.,TRBV29-1
TGTGCCAGCAGTGAAGCTCAGGTGACAGGGGATGGCTACACCTTC,CASSEAQVTGDGYTF,TRBJ1-2,.,TRBD1,TRBV6-1
TGTGCCAGCAGCCGCTCGGGGGGGTCCTGGGGAAACACCATATATTTT,CASSRSGGSWGNTIYF,TRBJ1-3,.,.,TRBV7-2
TGTGCCAGCAGCTTTGGGGGCAATGAGCAGTTCTTC,CASSFGGNEQFF,TRBJ2-1,.,.,TRBV11-3
TGTGCCAGCGCACAGGGAGATACGCAGTATTTT,CASAQGDTQYF,TRBJ2-3,.,.,TRBV7-3
TGTGCCAGTAGTGTTTTCGACGGAAAGAACACTGAAGCTTTCTTT,CASSVFDGKNTEAFF,TRBJ1-1,.,.,TRBV19
TGTGCCAGCAGCCCCGGGACTAGCGGGAGGGGAGCGTACCAAGAGACCCAGTACTTC,CASSPGTSGRGAYQETQYF,TRBJ2-5,.,TRBD2,TRBV7-2
TGTGCCAGCAGAACCGGGACTAGCGGATACAATGAGCAGTTCTTC,CASRTGTSGYNEQFF,TRBJ2-1,.,TRBD2,TRBV6-6
TGTGCCAGCAGCTTTTACAGGGCCGCCAATCAGCCCCAGCATTTT,CASSFYRAANQPQHF,TRBJ1-5,.,.,TRBV7-2
TGTGCCAGCAGCTTTGGGTACAAAGAACAGTACTTC,CASSFGYKEQYF,TRBJ2-7,.,.,TRBV11-2
TGTGCCAGCTCACCAGCGGGTCCGGGTGAAAAACTGTTTTTT,CASSPAGPGEKLFF,TRBJ1-4,.,.,TRBV18
TGCGCCAGCAGTGAGTCGAAGGGATCGGTCTATGGCTACACCTTC,CASSESKGSVYGYTF,TRBJ1-2,.,.,TRBV10-2
TGTGCCAGCAGCGAGCTAGCGGGAACCCACAATGAGCAGTTCTTC,CASSELAGTHNEQFF,TRBJ2-1,.,TRBD2,TRBV11-2
TGTGCCAGCAGCTTGTTGCCAGGACCTGACTCCTACGAGCAGTACTTC,CASSLLPGPDSYEQYF,TRBJ2-7,.,.,TRBV5-4
TGTGCCAGCAGCTTGAAATGGGACAGGGTCACCGGGGAGCTGTTTTTT,CASSLKWDRVTGELFF,TRBJ2-2,.,TRBD1,TRBV5-6
TGTGCCAGCTCACTTCCCGTACCCCGGGACGCATCCTCTGGGGCCAACGTCCTGACTTTC,CASSLPVPRDASSGANVLTF,TRBJ2-6,.,.,TRBV18
TGTGCCATCGGACAGGGACAGGGCTTGTTAGACACTGAAGCTTTCTTT,CAIGQGQGLLDTEAFF,TRBJ1-1,.,TRBD1,TRBV10-3
TGTGCCAGCAGCGTAGAAGGTCTACAGCCTTTTTACGAGCAGTACTTC,CASSVEGLQPFYEQYF,TRBJ2-7,.,.,TRBV9
TGTGCCAGCAGTTACTCTGCTGTGTTCGGCTACACCTTC,CASSYSAVFGYTF,TRBJ1-2,few,.,TRBV6-5
TGTGCCAGCAGTTCCGGACTAGCGGACGCCGAGCAGTACTTC,CASSSGLADAEQYF,TRBJ2-7,.,TRBD2,TRBV28
TGTGCCAGCAGGGTAGCGGGAGGGCCAGATACGCAGTATTTT,CASRVAGGPDTQYF,TRBJ2-3,.,TRBD2,TRBV7-2
TGTGCCAGTAGTAAATCACCTGGGGCGGGAGTCCACGAGCAGTACTTC,CASSKSPGAGVHEQYF,TRBJ2-7,.,TRBD2,TRBV19
TGTGCCAGCAGTCGGGGATTCACTGGAAACACCATATATTTT,CASSRGFTGNTIYF,TRBJ1-3,once,.,TRBV25-1
TGTGCCAGCACCGAGGGTAGGGTATCGAATGAAAAACTGTTTTTT,CASTEGRVSNEKLFF,TRBJ1-4,.,.,TRBV2
TGTGCCAGCAGCCCCCAGCTGGGGGAGACCCAGTACTTC,CASSPQLGETQYF,TRBJ2-5,.,.,TRBV13
TGTGCCAGCAGCCGCCCCAACTATGGCTACACCTTC,CASSRPNYGYTF,TRBJ1-2,.,.,TRBV7-2
TGTGCCAGCTCACAAGGGGGTCAGGGGAACACTGAAGCTTTCTTT,CASSQGGQGNTEAFF,TRBJ1-1,.,.,TRBV18
TGTGCCAGCAGCCCGGACTGGGGCGATGAGCAGTTCTTC,CASSPDWGDEQFF,TRBJ2-1,few,.,TRBV4-2
TGTGCCAGCAGGACGGGCTCGTCCTACGAGCAGTACTTC,CASRTGSSYEQYF,TRBJ2-7,.,.,TRBV6-5
TGTGCCAGCAGTAGACCGACAGGCGACACTGAAGCTTTCTTT,CASSRPTGDTEAFF,TRBJ1-1,.,.,TRBV5-5
TGCGCCTCCTCCCGGGCAGACGCTAACTATGGCTACACCTTC,CASSRADANYGYTF,TRBJ1-2,.,.,TRBV5-1
TGCGCCAGCAGCTTGGACGGCCCTCCGGATGAGCAGTTCTTC,CASSLDGPPDEQFF,TRBJ2-1,.,.,TRBV5-1
TGTGCCAGCAGCCAAACGTCGTGGGTCTGGGTTAGGGCCCAGTACTTC,CASSQTSWVWVRAQYF,TRBJ2-5,.,.,TRBV11-3
TGTGCCAGCAGTTCTGGGGAAACTGGGGCCAACGTCCTGACTTTC,CASSSGETGANVLTF,TRBJ2-6,.,.,TRBV28
TGTGCCAGCCTCCGGGGACAGGGGATCGGGGAGCTGTTTTTT,CASLRGQGIGELFF,TRBJ2-2,once,TRBD1,TRBV2
TGTGCCAGCAACCTCCGGGGGGGGCCGGCTACGCAGTATTTT,CASNLRGGPATQYF,TRBJ2-3,.,TRBD2,TRBV28